The 8 T cell receptor beta chains given below trace back to one sample, sequenced in a study of long-term antiretroviral therapy in people with HIV. It was version v3.0 of the immunoSEQ assay that was run at survey level. Sequencing used immunoSEQ multiplex PCR; TCRdb keeps in-frame clones, though not all of them. The top ten hold approximately 19% of the sample, which has around 22,000 clones, 84% seen once. The source material was unsorted PBMCs, sampled 0.1 years before starting antiretroviral therapy. These receptors were obtained from a man between 18 and 29 years old with HIV.

The chain joins TRBV4-2 to TRBJ2-2; TRBD2 aligns across 8 bases. The V gene's germline CDR1 is LGHNA and CDR2 YNFKEQ. The V segment lost 1 base and the J segment 0 bases; nucleotides outside the gene matches: 4. The CDR3 is 17 residues long. The CDR3 loop reads CASSQGGGLANTGELFF. The CDR3 DNA is TGTGCCAGCAGCCAAGGTGGGGGACTAGCGAACACCGGGGAGCTGTTTTTT.

CDR3 in amino acids: CASGRVTADANTIYF. The CDR3 DNA sequence: TGTGCCAGCGGCCGCGTGACGGCCGATGCAAACACCATATATTTT. The genes are TRBV5-6 and TRBJ1-3; unclear D gene. The CDR3 is made up of 15 amino acids. The V and J ends lost 7 bases and 6 bases respectively, with 20 bases between them. From germline, CDR1 is SGHDT and CDR2 YYEEEE. Complete variable domain (other parts from reference TRBV5-6 and TRBJ1-3): DAGVTQSPTHLIKTRGQQVTLRCSPKSGHDTVSWYQQALGQGPQFIFQYYEEEERQRGNFPDRFSGHQFPNYSSELNVNALLLGDSALYLCASGRVTADANTIYFGEGSWLTVV.

The chain combines TRBV27 with TRBJ2-7; D might be TRBD1 (5 bases). Trimming stripped 3 bases from V and 2 bases from J, with 8 bases between. Per the germline V gene, CDR1 is MNHEY and CDR2 is SMNVEV (reference sequence). CDR3 size: 13 residues. CDR3 amino acids: CASSFRAPYEQYF. The CDR3 DNA reads TGTGCCAGCAGTTTCAGGGCCCCCTACGAGCAGTACTTC.

This clone came up a few times. The V gene is TRBV9, the J gene TRBJ2-7, with D tentatively TRBD2 (5 bases). The CDR3 is made up of 14 amino acids. Trimming took off 0 bases at V and 3 bases at J, with 10 bases between the two ends. Germline V CDR1 and CDR2: SGDLS, YYNGEE. The CDR3 region is CASSVGRESYEQYF. Written as DNA, the CDR3 is TGTGCCAGCAGCGTAGGTAGGGAGAGCTACGAGCAGTACTTC.

J is TRBJ1-6 and V is TRBV5-5, with D unclear. V was trimmed by 1 base and J by 10 bases, leaving 15 bases between them. Germline V lookup: CDR1 SGHKS, CDR2 YYEKEE (reference sequence). This CDR3 region has 15 residues. CDR3 protein: CASSLTFMAQSPLHF. The CDR3 DNA is TGTGCCAGCAGCTTGACCTTCATGGCCCAGTCACCCCTCCACTTT.

The count of this clone is one. The chain joins TRBV4-1 to TRBJ1-1, with unresolved D. The CDR3 contains 14 residues. V dropped 0 bases and J dropped 0 bases, with 5 bases sitting between them. Germline values: CDR1 MGHRA, CDR2 YSYEKL. The CDR3 DNA reads as TGCGCCAGCAGCCAAGAGACGGTGAACACTGAAGCTTTCTTT. It codes for CASSQETVNTEAFF.

The rearrangement uses TRBV6-5 and TRBJ1-1; D is undetermined. CDR3 length: 14 residues. V lost 1 base, J lost 0 bases, and 6 bases lay in between. Germline V gives CDR1 MNHEY, CDR2 SVGAGI. The DNA for the CDR3 is TGTGCCAGCAGTTACTATGGGGTGAACACTGAAGCTTTCTTT. Residues: CASSYYGVNTEAFF.

This chain links TRBV7-9 with TRBJ2-1; TRBD2 matches at 7 bases. Germline assignment: CDR1 SEHNR and CDR2 FQNEAQ (reference sequence). This CDR3 has 12 residues. V lost 1 base and J lost 9; bases outside the gene matches: 0. CDR3 sequence (DNA): TGTGCCAGCAGCTTAGGGGAGGGTGAGCAGTTCTTC. It is translated as CASSLGEGEQFF. The full variable domain, its missing parts supplied by reference TRBV7-9 and TRBJ2-1, is DTGVSQNPRHKITKRGQNVTFRCDPISEHNRLYWYRQTLGQGPEFLTYFQNEAQLEKSRLLSDRFSAERPKGSFSTLEIQRTEQGDSAMYLCASSLGEGEQFFGPGTRLTVL.